This T cell receptor (beta chain) was found in a study of human T cells and chemical hapten exposure. This CDR3 comprises 15 residues. V was shortened by 1 base and J by 0 bases, with 9 bases between the two germline ends. Germline V gene data show CDR1 as MGHDK and CDR2 as SYGVNS. TCRdb reprocessed the RACE reads via MiXCR and lists one record per CDR3 protein. Of approximately 49,000 distinct CDR3 sequences listed, less than 10% were seen once; the top ten hold just under 4.5%. Stated time point: patch test 1, 2 weeks after DPC sensitization. The treatment was: therapeutic diphenylcyclopropenone sensitization with weekly scalp DPC. Notes on this clonotype: Its antigen is currently unknown.

Study-level results: In comparison with controls, expanded TCRs gave rise to a significantly larger number of large CDR3 similarity clusters. The count of PT1 expanded TCRs correlated positively with patch test score.

This chain uses TRBV25-1 with TRBJ1-2; D might be TRBD1 (5 bases). Material: whole blood, obtained in connection with sensitization to the hapten diphenylcyclopropenone (DPC). The sequence was collected from a woman in her fifties or sixties with alopecia areata. Some clones in this sample may be carry-over from other donors' samples. In DNA form, the CDR3 reads TGTGCCAGCAGTGAATCAGGGCAGTCTAACTATGGCTACACCTTC. It codes for CASSESGQSNYGYTF.